Sequencing of this TCR beta chain was carried out in a study of T-cell memory formation after mild COVID-19. Overall study results and limits: Confirmation was lacking for SARS-CoV-2 specificity of second-wave clones that peaked on day 37. Shrinking CD4+ clones resided mostly in CM and EM, and CD8+ ones in EMRA.

TCRdb fed the 5' RACE reads into MiXCR, producing one record per CDR3 protein. The sample has about 410,000 distinct CDR3 sequences, more than 20% seen once; the top ten hold about an eighth. To note about this clonotype: The antigen is undetermined.

The TCR was taken from an adult woman who had mild COVID-19 (a few samples of this study predate the infection). Cell type and time point are not known. What was sequenced was PBMCs or a T cell subset sorted from them (not recorded which).

The CDR3 DNA reads as TGTGCCAGCACCCTTAGGACAGGACTCTCTGGGGCCAACGTCCTGACTTTC. It translates to CASTLRTGLSGANVLTF. V and J are TRBV7-2 and TRBJ2-6; 7 nucleotides line up with TRBD1. J was trimmed by 0 bases and V by 7 bases; bases with no gene match: 9. Germline CDR1 is SGHTA and CDR2 is FQGNSA. The CDR3 covers 17 residues.